This T cell receptor (beta chain) was profiled in a study of cytomegalovirus exposure and HLA in healthy donors. Points from the study as a whole: In vitro data verified a few CMV-associated chains as specific for CMV antigens. Cytomegalovirus association was assigned to more than 150 TCR beta chains.

TCRdb's copy holds only in-frame clones and misses some; the assay was immunoSEQ multiplex PCR. This table has 130,000 or so clones, 85% to 90% appearing once. In germline, CDR1 is SGHTA, CDR2 FQGNSA. The CDR3 covers 13 residues. V was clipped by 6 bases and J by 2 bases, with 9 bases between them. In the case of this clone: Its antigen is unknown.

The clonotype was recovered from a woman aged 30 to 39 in good health and CMV-seropositive. Sample: PBMCs. The chain has TRBV7-2 and TRBJ2-3, with a weak D call TRBD2 (5 bases). The CDR3 sequence: CASRAGTTDTQYF. Here the CDR3 DNA reads TGTGCCAGCAGGGCGGGCACCACAGATACGCAGTATTTT.